Listed below are T cell receptor beta chains from one sample, sequenced in a study of T cell clusters in autoimmune cytopenias. After re-calling the multiplex PCR reads, TCRdb lists one entry per CDR3 protein, DNA absent. Recorded for this sample: roughly 8,000 distinct CDR3 sequences. This sample also belongs to another study, concerning T cell repertoires in aging, cancer and after chemotherapy.

Sequenced material: peripheral blood. The receptors were sampled from a human donor with an autoimmune cytopenia or autoimmune hepatitis (not recorded which). The CDR3 runs from the conserved cysteine through the conserved F or W. Fields, in order: V gene, J gene, clone size, CDR3 protein. For some rows the clone size is stated as once, few or many, or as a class when expanded; others skip it.

v_call: TRBV7-9; j_call: TRBJ2-5; clone_size: NA; cdr3_aa: CASSFGAGGPQETQYF
v_call: TRBV5-6; j_call: TRBJ1-5; clone_size: NA; cdr3_aa: CASSLTGAQPQHF
v_call: TRBV20-1; j_call: TRBJ1-2; clone_size: medium-sized; cdr3_aa: CSASSGTESNGYTF
v_call: TRBV12-3/TRBV12-4; j_call: TRBJ1-2; clone_size: NA; cdr3_aa: CASSRHRGNHGYTF
v_call: TRBV7-6; j_call: TRBJ1-1; clone_size: NA; cdr3_aa: CASSRRRQMNTEAFF
v_call: TRBV4-1; j_call: TRBJ2-2; clone_size: NA; cdr3_aa: CASRRGLAGGSGELFF
v_call: TRBV20-1; j_call: TRBJ1-2; clone_size: NA; cdr3_aa: CSAQSVRGEYGYTF
v_call: TRBV5-4; j_call: TRBJ1-1; clone_size: NA; cdr3_aa: CASSPGSRGRGTEAFF
v_call: TRBV12-3/TRBV12-4; j_call: TRBJ2-5; clone_size: NA; cdr3_aa: CASTRGKGGQETQYF
v_call: TRBV2; j_call: TRBJ2-1; clone_size: NA; cdr3_aa: CASSEMVAGDEQFF
v_call: TRBV6-2/TRBV6-3; j_call: TRBJ1-6; clone_size: NA; cdr3_aa: CASRDDRVNSPLHF
v_call: TRBV15; j_call: TRBJ2-1; clone_size: NA; cdr3_aa: CATSLGLAVGLVGYNEQFF
v_call: TRBV5-5; j_call: TRBJ2-3; clone_size: NA; cdr3_aa: CASSLRGGGATDTQYF
v_call: TRBV5-1; j_call: TRBJ1-1; clone_size: NA; cdr3_aa: CASSAGGWMGGEAFF
v_call: TRBV4-1; j_call: TRBJ1-5; clone_size: NA; cdr3_aa: CASSQQDRDQPQHF
v_call: TRBV3-1; j_call: TRBJ2-1; clone_size: NA; cdr3_aa: CASRSGTGVYNEQFF
v_call: TRBV7-9; j_call: TRBJ2-7; clone_size: NA; cdr3_aa: CASSLAGLSYEQYF
v_call: TRBV27; j_call: TRBJ1-3; clone_size: medium-sized; cdr3_aa: CASSRQGSNSGNTIYF
v_call: TRBV19; j_call: TRBJ2-2; clone_size: NA; cdr3_aa: CASMGLSGGTGELFF
v_call: TRBV6-2/TRBV6-3; j_call: TRBJ1-5; clone_size: NA; cdr3_aa: CASSRDGLSNQPQHF
v_call: TRBV27; j_call: TRBJ1-2; clone_size: medium-sized; cdr3_aa: CASSIQHRGYGYTF
v_call: TRBV6-5; j_call: TRBJ2-3; clone_size: medium-sized; cdr3_aa: CASSQDRGITDTQYF
v_call: TRBV6-6; j_call: TRBJ1-2; clone_size: medium-sized; cdr3_aa: CASSSGGGTSGGYTF
v_call: TRBV24-1; j_call: TRBJ1-3; clone_size: NA; cdr3_aa: CATSDPYPAGGPGKTIYF
v_call: TRBV20-1; j_call: TRBJ1-6; clone_size: medium-sized; cdr3_aa: CSASGVTGASPLHF
v_call: TRBV5-1; j_call: TRBJ1-3; clone_size: NA; cdr3_aa: CASSLWGPGSGNTIYF
v_call: TRBV5-4; j_call: TRBJ2-3; clone_size: NA; cdr3_aa: CASSLTGGDTQYF
v_call: TRBV7-2; j_call: TRBJ2-1; clone_size: NA; cdr3_aa: CASSSTSGRANEQFF
v_call: TRBV21-1; j_call: TRBJ1-1; clone_size: NA; cdr3_aa: CASSRSKESVGTEAFF